The sequence of this TCR beta chain was determined in a study of T cell responses to AZD1222 COVID-19 vaccine. The study, taken as a whole, reports: The peak T cell response came first, and repertoires were sampled only after it.

As to this clone: The antigen is undetermined.

TCRdb keeps only in-frame clones here, not all; method: immunoSEQ multiplex PCR. The sample has tens of thousands of clones; 80% to 90% are singletons. CDR1 is SGHTA, CDR2 FQGNSA, per germline. Trimming stripped 7 bases from V and 4 bases from J, with 20 bases between. The CDR3 loop spans 16 amino acids. The receptor's source is an adult who received the AZD1222 COVID-19 vaccine. The chain joins TRBV7-2 to TRBJ2-1; weak D call: TRBD1 (6 bases). The source material was peripheral blood, sampled 28 days after the second AZD1222 dose. This CDR3 reads CASTPKGDNLYNEQFF. The DNA of the CDR3 is TGTGCCAGCACCCCCAAAGGGGACAACCTTTACAATGAGCAGTTCTTC.